The rows below give T cell receptor beta chains drawn from one sample of a study of metastatic and nonmetastatic thyroid tumors. With MiXCR, TCRdb reprocessed the PCR reads. The repertoire holds about 19,000 clones, with roughly 23% as singletons. The specimen sequenced was tumor tissue. The receptor source for this set is a male donor with papillary thyroid cancer or a benign thyroid nodule (not recorded which). Some clones in this sample may be carry-over from other donors' samples. CDR3s include the opening cysteine and the closing phenylalanine or tryptophan. Fields, in order: clone size, V gene, CDR3 length, D gene, J gene, CDR3 protein, CDR3 DNA. A D gene is named only where the DNA matches it firmly. Size is stated for part of the rows, as once, few or many counts, or as a class when the clone is expanded.

abundance: many
v_gene: TRBV14
len: 12
d_gene: NA
j_gene: TRBJ1-6
CDR3aa: CASSQGNSPLHF
CDR3nt: TGTGCCAGCAGCCAGGGGAATTCACCCCTCCACTTT

abundance: few
v_gene: TRBV5-6
len: 15
d_gene: TRBD1
j_gene: TRBJ2-7
CDR3aa: CASSLPGDRVDEQYF
CDR3nt: TGTGCCAGCAGCTTGCCCGGGGACAGGGTGGACGAGCAGTACTTC

abundance: few
v_gene: TRBV6-1
len: 16
d_gene: NA
j_gene: TRBJ2-1
CDR3aa: CASSLWGKGRYNEQFF
CDR3nt: TGTGCCAGCAGTCTATGGGGGAAAGGGCGCTACAATGAGCAGTTCTTC

abundance: NA
v_gene: TRBV20-1
len: 15
d_gene: TRBD1
j_gene: TRBJ2-7
CDR3aa: CSATGDRTSGDEQYF
CDR3nt: TGCAGTGCCACCGGGGACAGGACCTCTGGGGACGAGCAGTACTTC

abundance: many
v_gene: TRBV5-1
len: 14
d_gene: TRBD1
j_gene: TRBJ1-4
CDR3aa: CASSRTGENEKLFF
CDR3nt: TGCGCCAGCAGCCGGACAGGAGAAAATGAAAAACTGTTTTTT

abundance: NA
v_gene: TRBV5-1
len: 16
d_gene: TRBD1
j_gene: TRBJ2-1
CDR3aa: CASSKEQGARSNEQFF
CDR3nt: TGCGCCAGCAGCAAGGAACAGGGGGCGCGTAGCAATGAGCAGTTCTTC

abundance: many
v_gene: TRBV6-1
len: 15
d_gene: NA
j_gene: TRBJ2-4
CDR3aa: CASSDYSLAKNIQYF
CDR3nt: TGTGCCAGCAGTGATTACAGCCTAGCCAAAAACATTCAGTACTTC

abundance: once
v_gene: TRBV30
len: 11
d_gene: NA
j_gene: TRBJ2-5
CDR3aa: CAREGGETQYF
CDR3nt: TGTGCCAGGGAGGGGGGCGAGACCCAGTACTTC

abundance: many
v_gene: TRBV19
len: 15
d_gene: NA
j_gene: TRBJ1-4
CDR3aa: CASSMGTATNEKLFF
CDR3nt: TGTGCCAGTAGTATGGGCACAGCAACTAATGAAAAACTGTTTTTT

abundance: NA
v_gene: TRBV19
len: 15
d_gene: TRBD1
j_gene: TRBJ1-4
CDR3aa: CARSPGTASNEKLFF
CDR3nt: TGTGCCAGGAGTCCCGGGACAGCAAGTAATGAAAAACTGTTCTTT

abundance: many
v_gene: TRBV18
len: 15
d_gene: TRBD1
j_gene: TRBJ1-6
CDR3aa: CASSPPGQGNSPLHF
CDR3nt: TGTGCCAGCTCACCACCGGGACAGGGTAATTCACCCCTCCACTTT

abundance: many
v_gene: TRBV5-1
len: 14
d_gene: TRBD1
j_gene: TRBJ1-6
CDR3aa: CASSFDRGNSPLHF
CDR3nt: TGCGCCAGCAGCTTCGACAGGGGGAATTCACCCCTCCACTTT

abundance: few
v_gene: TRBV6-1
len: 15
d_gene: TRBD2
j_gene: TRBJ2-7
CDR3aa: CASSEDAGGFNEQYF
CDR3nt: TGTGCCAGCAGTGAAGATGCGGGAGGGTTTAACGAGCAGTACTTC

abundance: medium-sized
v_gene: TRBV12-3/TRBV12-4
len: 14
d_gene: TRBD1
j_gene: TRBJ1-1
CDR3aa: CASSFIDRGTEAFF
CDR3nt: TGTGCCAGCAGTTTTATTGACAGGGGCACTGAAGCTTTCTTT

abundance: NA
v_gene: TRBV28
len: 14
d_gene: NA
j_gene: TRBJ1-5
CDR3aa: CASSGRGLIQPQHF
CDR3nt: TGTGCCAGCAGTGGCCGGGGATTAATCCAGCCCCAGCATTTT

abundance: medium-sized
v_gene: TRBV20-1
len: 14
d_gene: NA
j_gene: TRBJ1-2
CDR3aa: CSAPWGESDYGYTF
CDR3nt: TGCAGTGCTCCATGGGGGGAGAGTGACTATGGCTACACCTTC

abundance: many
v_gene: TRBV7-9
len: 16
d_gene: NA
j_gene: TRBJ2-3
CDR3aa: CASSLKGLALVDTQYF
CDR3nt: TGTGCCAGCAGCCTCAAGGGACTCGCCCTCGTTGATACGCAGTATTTT

abundance: many
v_gene: TRBV5-6
len: 16
d_gene: NA
j_gene: TRBJ2-7
CDR3aa: CASSPAPPRRSYEQYF
CDR3nt: TGTGCCAGCAGCCCAGCCCCCCCCAGAAGATCCTACGAGCAGTACTTC

abundance: many
v_gene: TRBV28
len: 19
d_gene: TRBD1
j_gene: TRBJ1-5
CDR3aa: CASSEAGTGGVYSNQPQHF
CDR3nt: TGTGCCAGCAGCGAAGCCGGGACAGGGGGTGTTTATAGCAATCAGCCCCAGCATTTT

abundance: many
v_gene: TRBV5-6
len: 14
d_gene: NA
j_gene: TRBJ1-2
CDR3aa: CASSLTGVNYGYTF
CDR3nt: TGTGCCAGCAGCCTGACAGGCGTTAACTATGGCTACACCTTC

abundance: many
v_gene: TRBV19
len: 10
d_gene: TRBD1
j_gene: TRBJ2-7
CDR3aa: CASSRDRLYF
CDR3nt: TGTGCCAGTAGTAGGGACAGGCTTTACTTC